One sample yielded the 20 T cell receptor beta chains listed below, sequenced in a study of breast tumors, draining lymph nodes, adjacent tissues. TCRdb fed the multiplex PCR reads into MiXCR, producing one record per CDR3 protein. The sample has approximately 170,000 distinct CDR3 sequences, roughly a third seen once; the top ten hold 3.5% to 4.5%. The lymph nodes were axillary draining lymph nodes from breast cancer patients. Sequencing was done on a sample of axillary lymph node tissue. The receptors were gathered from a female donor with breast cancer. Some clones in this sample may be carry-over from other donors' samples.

Here the CDR3 reads CASSQGPGQETQYF. CDR3 in DNA: TGTGCCAGCAGCCAAGGGCCGGGCCAAGAGACCCAGTACTTC. This chain links TRBV4-2 with TRBJ2-5; no reliable D call. Germline V CDR1 and CDR2: LGHNA, YNFKEQ. The CDR3 extends over 14 amino acids. V was cut by 1 base and J by 1 base, with 7 bases left in between.

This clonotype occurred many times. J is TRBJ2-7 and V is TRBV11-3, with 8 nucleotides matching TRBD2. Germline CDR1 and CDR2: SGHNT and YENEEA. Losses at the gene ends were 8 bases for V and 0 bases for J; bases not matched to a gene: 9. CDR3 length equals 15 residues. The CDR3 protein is CASGAGGGASYEQYF. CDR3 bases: TGTGCCAGCGGAGCCGGGGGGGGTGCCTCCTACGAGCAGTACTTC.

The DNA for the CDR3 is TGTGCCAGCAGTGGCGGAATGGGGGGCTACACCTTC. The encoded protein is CASSGGMGGYTF. The gene calls are TRBV6-5 and TRBJ1-2; D is ambiguous. The CDR3 loop spans 12 amino acids. Per the germline V gene, CDR1 is MNHEY and CDR2 is SVGAGI. V lost 5 bases and J 8 bases, leaving 12 bases between the germline ends.

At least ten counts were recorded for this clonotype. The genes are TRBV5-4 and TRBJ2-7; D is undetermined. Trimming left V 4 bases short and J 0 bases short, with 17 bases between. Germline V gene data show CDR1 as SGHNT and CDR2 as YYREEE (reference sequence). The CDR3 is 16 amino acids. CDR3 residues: CASSVGLGGASYEQYF. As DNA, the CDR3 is TGTGCCAGCAGCGTAGGGCTGGGCGGAGCCTCCTACGAGCAGTACTTC.

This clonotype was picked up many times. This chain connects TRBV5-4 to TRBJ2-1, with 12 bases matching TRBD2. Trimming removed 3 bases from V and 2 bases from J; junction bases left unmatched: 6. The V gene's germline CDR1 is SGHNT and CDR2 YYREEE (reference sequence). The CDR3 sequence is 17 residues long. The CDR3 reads CASSSSSGRAPYNEQFF. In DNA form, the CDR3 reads TGTGCCAGCAGCTCCTCTAGCGGGAGGGCCCCCTACAATGAGCAGTTCTTC.

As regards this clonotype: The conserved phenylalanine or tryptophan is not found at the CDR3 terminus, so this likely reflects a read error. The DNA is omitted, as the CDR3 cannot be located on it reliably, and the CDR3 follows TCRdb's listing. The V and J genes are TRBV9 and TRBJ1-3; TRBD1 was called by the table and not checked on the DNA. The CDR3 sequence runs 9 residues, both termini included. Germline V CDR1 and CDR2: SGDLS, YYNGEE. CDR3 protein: CASSSAGGT.

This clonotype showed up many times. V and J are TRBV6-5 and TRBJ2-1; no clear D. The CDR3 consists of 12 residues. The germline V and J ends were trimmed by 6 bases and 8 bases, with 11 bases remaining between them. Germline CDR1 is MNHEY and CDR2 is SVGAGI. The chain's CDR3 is CASRPAPHEQFF. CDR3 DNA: TGTGCCAGCAGGCCGGCGCCCCATGAGCAGTTCTTC.

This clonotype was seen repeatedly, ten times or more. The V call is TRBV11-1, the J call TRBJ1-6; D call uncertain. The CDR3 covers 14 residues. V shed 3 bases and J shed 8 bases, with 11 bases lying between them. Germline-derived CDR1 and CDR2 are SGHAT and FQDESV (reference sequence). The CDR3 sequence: CASSFRRADSPLHF. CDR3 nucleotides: TGTGCCAGCAGCTTTAGACGGGCGGATTCACCCCTCCACTTT.

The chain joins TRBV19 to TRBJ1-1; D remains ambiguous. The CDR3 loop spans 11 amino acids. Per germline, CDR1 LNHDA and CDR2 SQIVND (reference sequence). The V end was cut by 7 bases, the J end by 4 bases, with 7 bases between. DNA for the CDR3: TGTGCCAGTAAAGCCGTCACTGAAGCTTTCTTT. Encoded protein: CASKAVTEAFF.

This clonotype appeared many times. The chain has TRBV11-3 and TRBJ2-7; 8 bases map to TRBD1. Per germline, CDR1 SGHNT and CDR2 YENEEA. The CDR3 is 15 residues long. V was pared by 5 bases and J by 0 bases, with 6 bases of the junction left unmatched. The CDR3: CASSLRQGTSYEQYF. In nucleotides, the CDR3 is TGTGCCAGCAGCCTTAGACAGGGGACCTCCTACGAGCAGTACTTC.

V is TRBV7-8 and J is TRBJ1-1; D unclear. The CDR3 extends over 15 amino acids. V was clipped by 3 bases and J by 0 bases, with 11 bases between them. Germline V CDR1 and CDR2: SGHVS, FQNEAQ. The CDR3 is CASSFYPLVNTEAFF. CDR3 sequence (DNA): TGTGCCAGCAGCTTTTATCCCCTAGTGAACACTGAAGCTTTCTTT.

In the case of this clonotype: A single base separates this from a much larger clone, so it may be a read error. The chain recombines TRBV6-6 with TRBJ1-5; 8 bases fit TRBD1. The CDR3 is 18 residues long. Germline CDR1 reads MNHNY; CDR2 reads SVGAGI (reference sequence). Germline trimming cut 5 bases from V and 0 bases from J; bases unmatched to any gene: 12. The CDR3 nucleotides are TGTGCCAGCAGTCACTATAGACAGGGGAGTTATAGCAATCAGCCCCAGCATTTT. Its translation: CASSHYRQGSYSNQPQHF.

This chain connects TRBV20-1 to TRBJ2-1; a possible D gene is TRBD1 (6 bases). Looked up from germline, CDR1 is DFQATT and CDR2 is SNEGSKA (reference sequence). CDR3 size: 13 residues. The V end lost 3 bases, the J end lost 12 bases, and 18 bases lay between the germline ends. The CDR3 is CSARGTGPRAQFF. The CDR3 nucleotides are TGCAGTGCTAGGGGAACAGGGCCGCGGGCGCAGTTCTTC.

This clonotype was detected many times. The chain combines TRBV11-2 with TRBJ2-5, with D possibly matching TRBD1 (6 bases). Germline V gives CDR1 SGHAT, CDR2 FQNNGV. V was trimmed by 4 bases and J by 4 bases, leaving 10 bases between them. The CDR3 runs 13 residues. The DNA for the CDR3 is TGTGCCAGCAGCTCAGGGGTAGGAGAGACCCAGTACTTC. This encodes CASSSGVGETQYF.

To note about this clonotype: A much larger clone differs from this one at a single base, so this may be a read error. The chain's CDR3 is CAGSYSTAGAKDTQYF. CDR3 DNA sequence: TGTGCCGGCAGTTACTCGACGGCGGGAGCGAAAGATACGCAGTATTTT. V gene TRBV6-5 combines with J gene TRBJ2-3; 7 bases are shared with TRBD2. Germline-derived CDR1 and CDR2 are MNHEY and SVGAGI. The CDR3 is made up of 16 amino acids.

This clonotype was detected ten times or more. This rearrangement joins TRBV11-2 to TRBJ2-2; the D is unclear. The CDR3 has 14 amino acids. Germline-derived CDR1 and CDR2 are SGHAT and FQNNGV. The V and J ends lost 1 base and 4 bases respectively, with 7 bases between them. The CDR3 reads CASSLGYGTGELFF. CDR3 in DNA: TGTGCCAGCAGCTTAGGGTACGGCACCGGGGAGCTGTTTTTT.

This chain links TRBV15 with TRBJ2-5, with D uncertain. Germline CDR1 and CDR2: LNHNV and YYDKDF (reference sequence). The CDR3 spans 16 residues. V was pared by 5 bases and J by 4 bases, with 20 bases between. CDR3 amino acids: CATSSSQDSMGETQYF. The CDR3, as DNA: TGTGCCACCAGCTCAAGCCAGGATAGCATGGGAGAGACCCAGTACTTC.

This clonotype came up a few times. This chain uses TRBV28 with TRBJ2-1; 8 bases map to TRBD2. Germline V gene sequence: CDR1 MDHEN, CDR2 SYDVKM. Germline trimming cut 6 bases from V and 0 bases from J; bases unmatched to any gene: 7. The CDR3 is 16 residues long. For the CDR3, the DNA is TGTGCCAGCAGCCGTGGCGGGGGGCGCTCCTACAATGAGCAGTTCTTC. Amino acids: CASSRGGGRSYNEQFF.

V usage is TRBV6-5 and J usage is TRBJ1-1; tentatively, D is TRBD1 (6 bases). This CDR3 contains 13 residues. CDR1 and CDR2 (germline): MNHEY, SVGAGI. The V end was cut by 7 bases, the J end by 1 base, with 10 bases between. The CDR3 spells CASKQQGNTEAFF. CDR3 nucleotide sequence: TGTGCCAGCAAACAACAGGGGAACACTGAAGCTTTCTTT.

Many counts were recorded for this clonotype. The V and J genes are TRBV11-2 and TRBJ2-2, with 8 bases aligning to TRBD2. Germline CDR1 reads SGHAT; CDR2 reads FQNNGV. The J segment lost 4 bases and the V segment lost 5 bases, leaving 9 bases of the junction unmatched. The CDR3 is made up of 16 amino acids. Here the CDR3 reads CASSHLAGLSTGELFF. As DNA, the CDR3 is TGTGCCAGCAGCCACTTAGCGGGGTTGAGCACCGGGGAGCTGTTTTTT.